This TCR beta chain was recovered during a study of beta chain features in type 1 diabetes (dated by TCRdb to the late 2010s). Turning to the overall study: Mean age, gender distribution, total cell number and subset yield were not different between patients and healthy donors. A total of 90 million to 140 million sorted cells were examined across all samples, and RNA yield correlated strongly with the number of cells per subset. In the study, recently diagnosed type 1 diabetes patients and matched healthy donors were compared on the TCRB repertoires of their sorted circulating CD4+ T cell subsets. Regulatory and stem cell-like memory subsets were isolated from only 8 patients and roughly eight healthy donors, whereas naive and central memory subsets came from all 28 donors. The research as a whole found: Because small numbers of individuals were included in the HLA sub-analyses, any influence of HLA type on TCRB rearrangement was left unresolved. PCR may preferentially amplify shorter templates, but because patient and control samples were amplified and corrected together, any resulting skew would affect both groups equally. In all four CD4+ subsets, TCRB CDR3 length was moderately but significantly shorter in type 1 diabetes patients. At VDJ recombination sites, patients with type 1 diabetes made fewer insertions and deleted more nucleotides, a pattern implying thymic rearrangement abnormalities. Because cDNA rather than genomic DNA was sequenced, highly expressing activated cells could have been over-represented, although no difference in activation and CD3 levels was found between groups. Naive, central memory and regulatory TCRB repertoires appeared more similar among patients than among healthy donors.

Taken from the germline V gene, the CDR1 and CDR2 loops are SQVTM and ANQGSEA. The cysteine opens and the phenylalanine closes a CDR3 of 13 amino acids. Of all the DNA, just the CDR3 is kept, 39 bases in frame from base 1. From each donor, a single peripheral blood sample of 90 to 150 mL on average was drawn into heparinised tubes. A BD FACSAria II was used to sort naive, central memory, regulatory and stem cell-like memory CD4+ T cells with a panel that included CD45RO, CCR7, CD25, CD127, CD95 and CD27. All sorted populations exceeded 95% purity. Right away, PBMCs were isolated by Lymphoprep density gradient centrifugation and were stained directly, with no culture step. So that batch effects would be minimized, each experiment stained and sorted samples in pairs, pairing one healthy donor with one patient. Regarding this clone: Its antigen remains unidentified. Nothing much larger sits one base from this clone, and base qualities are not available.

The High Capacity cDNA Reverse Transcription Kit was used to reverse transcribe all of the isolated RNA, meaning that expressed TCRB transcripts were what got sequenced. Deep immunoSEQ sequencing was applied to naive, central memory and regulatory T cell samples, giving an average of roughly 3.5 million total reads per sample. Sorted cells were lysed in RLT buffer, and RNA was extracted using DNase-treated RNeasy Micro or Mini kits according to cell number. Each cell subset was processed separately to prevent cross-contamination, with patient and healthy donor samples processed together. The immunoSEQ multiplex PCR was used to amplify TCRB sequences from cDNA, generating 87-bp fragments that spanned the CDR3 region. The amplicons were sequenced using the Illumina HiSeq platform. As for the original processing: PCR bias was computationally corrected using synthetic template baselines, reads within Hamming distance 2 were collapsed, and singletons that could not be merged were discarded. By aligning reads against IMGT, V, D and J genes, CDR3 length, and insertions or deletions at six rearrangement sites were assigned. Within each subset, clonotype counts were normalized to sorted cell number, and only after that were true diversity and Gini coefficients computed with the tcR R package. The overlap coefficient, calculated on TCRB nucleotide sequences, was used to quantify repertoire sharing. Out-of-frame TCRB sequences from naive cells were analyzed to stand in for the pre-selection repertoire. TCRdb stores this immuneACCESS table with in-frame sequences only. Part of the clones is absent; in the studies checked, under half of the shortfall reflects unresolved V genes, and no reason is known for the rest. Clonal size and the V and J genes are those of that table, whereas D and trimming came from the DNA. The sample table holds 900,000 or so clones, of which about a sixth were seen once. 0.02% to 0.03% of the sample goes to the ten largest clones.

The chain employs TRBV29-1 and TRBJ2-5; the D segment might be TRBD1 or TRBD2, since each matches 5 bases. Matching the DNA end better, TRBJ2-7 makes the J call doubtful. This TCR came from a woman in her late teens or twenties in good health. Material: naive CD4+ T cells from blood. Taken with the paper, the label for cell subset or site translates to: true naive CD4+ T cells. The base sequence is TGCAGCGTTCTTAGCGCCAGGGACTACGAGCAGTACTTC. It is translated as CSVLSARDYEQYF.